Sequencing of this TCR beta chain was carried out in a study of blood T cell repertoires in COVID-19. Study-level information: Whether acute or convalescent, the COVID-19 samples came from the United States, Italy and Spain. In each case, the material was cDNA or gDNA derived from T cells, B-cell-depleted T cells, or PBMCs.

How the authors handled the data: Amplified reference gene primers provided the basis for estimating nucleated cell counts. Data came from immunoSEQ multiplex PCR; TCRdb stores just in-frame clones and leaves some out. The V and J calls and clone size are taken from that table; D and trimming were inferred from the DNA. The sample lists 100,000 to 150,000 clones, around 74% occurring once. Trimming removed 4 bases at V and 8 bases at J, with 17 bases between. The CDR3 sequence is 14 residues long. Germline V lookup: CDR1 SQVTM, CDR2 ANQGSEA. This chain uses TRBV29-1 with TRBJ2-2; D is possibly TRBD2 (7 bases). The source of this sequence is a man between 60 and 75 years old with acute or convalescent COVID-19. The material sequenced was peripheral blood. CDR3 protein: CSVGNRGAAGELFF. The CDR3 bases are TGCAGCGTTGGAAATCGGGGGGCGGCGGGGGAGCTGTTTTTT.